This T cell receptor beta chain stems from a study of lymphopenia after photon versus proton radiotherapy. Overall study findings and caveats: Relative stability marked proton patients; photon patients lost diversity and naive cells. Post-nadir diversity loss with photons came from oligoclonal expansion, particularly CD8+ Temra cells.

CDR1 and CDR2 (germline): KGHSH, LQKENI. V lost 2 bases, J lost 12 bases, and 13 bases lay in between. This CDR3 contains 12 residues. This clone came up once. Its antigen is still unknown. The data were produced by immunoSEQ multiplex PCR, yet TCRdb's version contains in-frame clones alone and is incomplete. Of about 53,000 clones in the sample, about 86% were seen once. This clonotype was sampled from a man aged 50 to 60 with gastric cancer. V usage is TRBV18 and J usage is TRBJ1-2, with D perhaps matching TRBD1 (5 bases). The input for sequencing was peripheral blood, taken from a patient treated with photon-based radiotherapy. The CDR3 coding sequence is TGTGCCAGCTCACCAGGGTCGGGGGGTCACACCTTC. It specifies CASSPGSGGHTF.